The 27 T cell receptor beta chains listed next were all sequenced from one sample in a study of blood T cell repertoires in COVID-19 (dated by TCRdb to the early 2020s). The library relied on the immunoSEQ multiplex PCR assay. TCRdb provides this immuneACCESS table in a form limited to in-frame rearrangements. Some clones are lacking; in checked studies, under half of them reflect an unresolved V gene, and why the rest are absent is not known. In this sample the table shows about 190,000 clones, 90% of which occur a single time. The top ten constitute roughly 0.6% of the sample. The sequenced sample was peripheral blood. Every receptor here comes from a man in his fifties with acute or convalescent COVID-19.

The chain couples TRBV27 to TRBJ2-5, with a tentative D call TRBD2 (6 bases). Germline V CDR1 and CDR2: MNHEY, SMNVEV (reference sequence). This CDR3 region has 14 residues. V shed 6 bases and J shed 7 bases, with 18 bases lying between them. The CDR3, as DNA: TGTGCCAGCAGAGTTCCCGGGAGTAGGTGGACCCAGTACTTC. It specifies CASRVPGSRWTQYF.

This chain uses TRBV7-9 with TRBJ1-6; 9 nucleotides align to TRBD1. Germline V gives CDR1 SEHNR, CDR2 FQNEAQ (reference sequence). The CDR3 is made up of 15 amino acids. V lost 1 base and J lost 7; bases outside the gene matches: 2. CDR3 coding DNA: TGTGCCAGCAGCTTAGGAGACAGGGGGAATTCACCCCTCCACTTT. Encoded protein: CASSLGDRGNSPLHF. Drawing the rest from reference TRBV7-9 and TRBJ1-6, the complete variable domain is DTGVSQNPRHKITKRGQNVTFRCDPISEHNRLYWYRQTLGQGPEFLTYFQNEAQLEKSRLLSDRFSAERPKGSFSTLEIQRTEQGDSAMYLCASSLGDRGNSPLHFGNGTRLTVT.

The chain has TRBV9 and TRBJ2-5; 10 bases agree with TRBD2. CDR3 length: 16 amino acids. CDR1 SGDLS and CDR2 YYNGEE come from the germline V gene. The V gene end was trimmed by 2 bases and the J gene end by 4 bases; junction bases not matched to a gene: 8. The CDR3 region has the DNA TGTGCCAGCAGCGTTCCGGGACTAGCGACCCCAGAGACCCAGTACTTC. Amino acid sequence: CASSVPGLATPETQYF.

The V and J genes are TRBV7-2 and TRBJ1-2, with TRBD1 matching 8 bases. The CDR3 loop spans 13 amino acids. Germline V gene sequence: CDR1 SGHTA, CDR2 FQGNSA. V shed 5 bases, J shed 4 bases, and the junction held 3 bases outside the gene matches. CDR3 nucleotides: TGTGCCAGCAGCAAACAGGGGGTCTATGGCTACACCTTC. Its protein product is CASSKQGVYGYTF.

The chain combines TRBV19 with TRBJ2-5; TRBD2 agrees at 16 bases. The CDR3 runs to 19 residues. From germline, CDR1 is LNHDA and CDR2 SQIVND (reference sequence). J lost 5 bases, V lost 3 bases, and 12 bases had no gene match. The CDR3 bases are TGTGCCAGTAGTATGACCCTACCGGGACTAGCGGGAGGGCCGGAGACCCAGTACTTC. Translating it yields CASSMTLPGLAGGPETQYF.

The sample holds a few counts of this clone. J is TRBJ2-7 and V is TRBV7-9; TRBD2 might be the D (6 bases). From germline, CDR1 is SEHNR and CDR2 FQNEAQ (reference sequence). V dropped 5 bases and J dropped 3 bases, with 11 bases sitting between them. The CDR3 is 13 residues long. The CDR3 protein is CASSPPGGYEQYF. The CDR3 coding sequence is TGTGCCAGCAGCCCTCCCGGGGGCTACGAGCAGTACTTC.

The gene calls are TRBV11-2 and TRBJ1-2; the match to TRBD1 covers 7 bases. The CDR3 consists of 16 residues. Germline trimming cut 5 bases from V and 5 bases from J; bases unmatched to any gene: 14. Germline V lookup: CDR1 SGHAT, CDR2 FQNNGV. This CDR3 reads CASSPVGGLALYGYTF. CDR3 coding DNA: TGTGCCAGCAGCCCGGTAGGGGGCCTCGCTTTATATGGCTACACCTTC.

V gene TRBV20-1 combines with J gene TRBJ1-6; 9 bases agree with TRBD1. Germline CDR1 is DFQATT and CDR2 is SNEGSKA (reference sequence). This CDR3 comprises 15 residues. The V and J ends lost 3 bases and 10 bases, in that order; junction bases with no gene match: 10. CDR3 sequence reads: CSASQLQGAESPLHF. The CDR3 DNA is TGCAGTGCTAGTCAACTACAGGGGGCAGAATCACCCCTCCACTTT.

The chain carries TRBV3-1 (or the pseudogene TRBV3-2) and TRBJ2-7; 8 nucleotides align to TRBD2. V lost 4 bases, J lost 2 bases, and 4 bases stayed unmatched. The germline V gene has CDR1 LGHDT and CDR2 YNNKEL (reference sequence). The CDR3 loop spans 14 amino acids. CDR3 residues: CASSLTSGAYEQYV. CDR3 in DNA: TGTGCCAGCAGCCTTACTAGCGGAGCCTACGAGCAGTACGTC.

In nucleotides, the CDR3 is TGTGCCACCGGGACTAGCACAGATACGCAGTATTTT. Translated: CATGTSTDTQYF. The chain couples TRBV28 to TRBJ2-3, with D perhaps matching TRBD2 (6 bases). The CDR3 has 12 residues. Germline V gene sequence: CDR1 MDHEN, CDR2 SYDVKM. V was shortened by 10 bases and J by 0 bases, with 8 bases between the two germline ends.

The chain couples TRBV28 to TRBJ1-1; maybe TRBD1 (6 bases). Deletions cut 2 bases from V and 0 bases from J, with 10 bases between. Germline V lookup: CDR1 MDHEN, CDR2 SYDVKM. There are 15 residues in the CDR3. This chain's CDR3 is CASSLPGTMNTEAFF. The CDR3 DNA follows: TGTGCCAGCAGTTTACCCGGGACAATGAACACTGAAGCTTTCTTT.

The genes are TRBV11-2 and TRBJ2-5, with 15 bases identical to TRBD2. CDR3 length: 17 residues. Germline lookup yields CDR1 SGHAT and CDR2 FQNNGV. V lost 4 bases to trimming and J lost 2 bases; unmatched junction nucleotides: 5. CDR3 amino acids: CASSSGTSGGIQETQYF. In DNA, the CDR3 is TGTGCCAGCAGCTCCGGGACTAGCGGGGGGATTCAAGAGACCCAGTACTTC.

The genes are TRBV5-8 and TRBJ2-1; 9 bases align to TRBD2. This CDR3 has 16 amino acids. J gave up 9 bases and V 4 bases, and 14 bases lay outside the gene matches. Germline V gene sequence: CDR1 SGHTS, CDR2 YDEGEE. The CDR3 protein is CASSGGSTSGEGEQFF. CDR3 DNA sequence: TGTGCCAGCAGCGGCGGGTCGACTAGCGGAGAAGGTGAGCAGTTCTTC. Full variable domain (missing parts from reference TRBV5-8 and TRBJ2-1): EAGVTQSPTHLIKTRGQQATLRCSPISGHTSVYWYQQALGLGLQFLLWYDEGEERNRGNFPPRFSGRQFPNYSSELNVNALELEDSALYLCASSGGSTSGEGEQFFGPGTRLTVL.

This clone was picked up one time. Germline is not matched at one junction end, which may reflect a read error. The V and J genes are TRBV10-2 and TRBJ2-7, with 9 bases lining up with TRBD2. Germline CDR1 WSHSY, CDR2 SAAADI. The CDR3 is 14 residues long. DNA of the CDR3: TGCGCCGGCAGTAGCGGGGGCGTCTCCTACGAGCAGTACTTC. Translated: CAGSSGGVSYEQYF.

V gene TRBV2 combines with J gene TRBJ1-6, with 7 nucleotides matching TRBD1. The CDR3 length is 14 residues. The germline CDR1 and CDR2 sequences are SNHLY and FYNNEI. J was trimmed by 4 bases and V by 4 bases; bases with no gene match: 1. This chain's CDR3 is CASSGGQYNSPLHF. The CDR3 DNA reads TGTGCCAGCAGTGGGGGACAGTATAATTCACCCCTCCACTTT.

J is TRBJ2-3 and V is TRBV6-5; a possible D gene is TRBD2 (6 bases). V was clipped by 6 bases and J by 0 bases, with 13 bases between them. Germline V gene sequence: CDR1 MNHEY, CDR2 SVGAGI. This CDR3 is built from 15 residues. The CDR3 DNA is TGTGCCAGCAGCCGCGGGACGGCTAGCACAGATACGCAGTATTTT. It encodes CASSRGTASTDTQYF.

The chain uses TRBV4-3 and TRBJ1-1, with 8 bases identical to TRBD1. CDR3 length: 16 residues. In germline, CDR1 is LGHNA, CDR2 YSLEER. V shed 1 base and J 7 bases; nucleotides not matched to a gene: 11. The DNA for the CDR3 is TGCGCCAGCAGCCAAGCCCGGACAGGGAGAGGAGGTGAAGCTTTCTTT. It is translated as CASSQARTGRGGEAFF.

This sequence joins TRBV5-8 and TRBJ1-4; D not certain. Germline V lookup: CDR1 SGHTS, CDR2 YDEGEE. The CDR3 consists of 15 residues. V dropped 0 bases and J dropped 7 bases, with 13 bases sitting between them. The CDR3 loop is CASSLGQRIGEKLFF. The CDR3 DNA reads as TGTGCCAGCAGCTTGGGTCAGAGGATTGGTGAAAAACTGTTTTTT. Full variable domain (missing parts from reference TRBV5-8 and TRBJ1-4): EAGVTQSPTHLIKTRGQQATLRCSPISGHTSVYWYQQALGLGLQFLLWYDEGEERNRGNFPPRFSGRQFPNYSSELNVNALELEDSALYLCASSLGQRIGEKLFFGSGTQLSVL.

The CDR3 sequence: CASSQRRGGLETQYF. The DNA for the CDR3 is TGCGCCAGCAGCCAAAGGCGGGGGGGCCTCGAGACCCAGTACTTC. The chain has TRBV4-3 and TRBJ2-5, with 9 bases fitting TRBD2. CDR3 length: 15 amino acids. Looked up from germline, CDR1 is LGHNA and CDR2 is YSLEER. V gave up 2 bases and J gave up 5 bases; unmatched junction bases: 6.

The CDR3 DNA follows: TGTGCCAGCAGCCAAGGCGGCGACTCCTACAATGAGCAGTTCTTC. Encoded protein: CASSQGGDSYNEQFF. The rearrangement links TRBV3-1 (or the pseudogene TRBV3-2) to TRBJ2-1; D unclear. Germline V gene data show CDR1 as LGHDT and CDR2 as YNNKEL (reference sequence). V lost 1 base and J 0 bases, leaving 7 bases between the germline ends. This CDR3 has 15 amino acids.

This chain joins TRBV7-3 and TRBJ2-1; weak D call: TRBD2 (6 bases). V lost 2 bases and J lost 2, with 19 bases in between. This CDR3 has 18 amino acids. Germline V CDR1 and CDR2: SGHTA, FQGTGA. CDR3 in amino acids: CASSLSPGVWGPYNEQFF. CDR3 DNA: TGTGCCAGCAGCTTATCCCCGGGGGTCTGGGGCCCCTACAATGAGCAGTTCTTC.

V and J are TRBV5-1 and TRBJ1-6, with a tentative D call TRBD1 (6 bases). The V end was cut by 4 bases, the J end by 14 bases, with 22 bases between. The length of the CDR3 is 15 residues. Germline CDR1 and CDR2: SGHRS and YFSETQ. In DNA, the CDR3 is TGCGCCAGCAGCCTTAGGACAGCCGCCGCATCCTCCCTCCACTTT. Protein sequence: CASSLRTAAASSLHF.

In DNA form, the CDR3 reads TGTGCCAGCAGCTTGTTAGATGAAGCTTTCTTT. It specifies CASSLLDEAFF. V and J are TRBV5-4 and TRBJ1-1, with unresolved D. The ends were cut back, 1 base at V and 7 bases at J, with 5 bases in the middle. Germline V gene lookup returns CDR1 SGHNT and CDR2 YYREEE (reference sequence). The CDR3 runs to 11 residues.

CDR3 coding DNA: TGTGCCAGCGGAGAGACAGGTGGGTTCGAGCAGTACGTC. Translating it yields CASGETGGFEQYV. The chain employs TRBV21-1 and TRBJ2-7; TRBD1, as called in the table, went unchecked against the DNA. TRBV21-1 represents a pseudogene. The CDR3 totals 13 residues.

This clone has only one observation. V gene TRBV9 combines with J gene TRBJ1-5, with D maybe TRBD1 (6 bases). V was pared by 1 base and J by 0 bases, with 11 bases between. Germline V gene lookup returns CDR1 SGDLS and CDR2 YYNGEE. The CDR3 is 16 amino acids. The CDR3 DNA reads TGTGCCAGCAGCGTACCCCACAGGGTTAGCAATCAGCCCCAGCATTTT. It yields the protein CASSVPHRVSNQPQHF.

The gene calls are TRBV15 and TRBJ1-3; no clear D. Trimming removed 1 base from V and 2 bases from J, with 3 bases in between. From germline, CDR1 is LNHNV and CDR2 YYDKDF (reference sequence). The CDR3 is 13 residues long. The CDR3 sequence is CATSRVAGNTIYF. CDR3 sequence (DNA): TGTGCCACCAGCAGAGTAGCTGGAAACACCATATATTTT.

The gene calls are TRBV7-6 and TRBJ2-2, with 11 bases fitting TRBD2. Trimming took 2 bases from V and 1 from J; bases not matched to a gene: 12. The CDR3 totals 20 residues. CDR1 is SGHVS and CDR2 is FNYEAQ in the germline V gene. CDR3 region: CASSLIRGTSGNLNTGELFF. The CDR3 region has the DNA TGTGCCAGCAGCTTAATACGGGGGACTAGCGGAAACTTGAACACCGGGGAGCTGTTTTTT. Full variable domain (rest looked up from reference TRBV7-6 and TRBJ2-2): GAGVSQSPRYKVTKRGQDVALRCDPISGHVSLYWYRQALGQGPEFLTYFNYEAQQDKSGLPNDRFSAERPEGSISTLTIQRTEQRDSAMYRCASSLIRGTSGNLNTGELFFGEGSRLTVL.